Below, 9 T cell receptor beta chains from the same sample are listed, as sequenced in a study of T cells in localized non-small cell lung cancer. The method was immunoSEQ multiplex PCR; TCRdb's version includes in-frame clones alone and lacks a portion of them. The repertoire includes around 35,000 clones, about 91% of them detected once, and 12% sits in the top ten. The specimen comprised peripheral blood mononuclear cells, sampled before any cancer treatment. The receptors were gathered from an older female donor with stage II lung adenocarcinoma.

V usage is TRBV7-9 and J usage is TRBJ1-1; 7 bases align to TRBD1. Germline V gene lookup returns CDR1 SEHNR and CDR2 FQNEAQ (reference sequence). V gave up 5 bases and J gave up 1 base; unmatched junction bases: 7. This CDR3 has 15 residues. Here the CDR3 DNA reads TGTGCCAGCAGCCCGATAGGGGGCACGAACACTGAAGCTTTCTTT. As protein: CASSPIGGTNTEAFF.

The chain uses TRBV28 and TRBJ1-2; no firm D call. The CDR3 sequence is 12 residues long. The ends were cut back, 1 base at V and 5 bases at J, with 5 bases in the middle. In germline, CDR1 is MDHEN, CDR2 SYDVKM. CDR3 amino acids: CASSLLGYGYTF. In DNA, the CDR3 is TGTGCCAGCAGTTTATTAGGGTATGGCTACACCTTC.

V is TRBV5-1 and J is TRBJ1-5; 11 nucleotides match TRBD1. V lost 2 bases to trimming and J lost 4 bases; unmatched junction nucleotides: 2. The CDR3 contains 15 residues. Per the germline V gene, CDR1 is SGHRS and CDR2 is YFSETQ. This CDR3 is CASSFGDRGNQPQHF. As DNA, the CDR3 is TGCGCCAGCAGCTTTGGGGACAGGGGGAATCAGCCCCAGCATTTT. Filled out from reference TRBV5-1 and TRBJ1-5, the complete variable domain reads KAGVTQTPRYLIKTRGQQVTLSCSPISGHRSVSWYQQTPGQGLQFLFEYFSETQRNKGNFPGRFSGRQFSNSRSEMNVSTLELGDSALYLCASSFGDRGNQPQHFGDGTRLSIL.

The V and J genes are TRBV28 and TRBJ1-5; TRBD1 aligns across 9 bases. V was clipped by 2 bases and J by 5 bases; unmatched bases: 4. Germline V gives CDR1 MDHEN, CDR2 SYDVKM. CDR3 length equals 15 residues. CDR3 amino acids: CASSLKGQGYQPQHF. CDR3 bases: TGTGCCAGCAGTTTAAAGGGACAGGGTTATCAGCCCCAGCATTTT.

The CDR3, as DNA: TGTGCCAGCAGTATTGACGGGACAGCGTATGGCTACACCTTC. Amino acids: CASSIDGTAYGYTF. The chain is built from TRBV6-4 and TRBJ1-2, with 7 bases aligning to TRBD1. Germline values: CDR1 MRHNA, CDR2 SNTAGT. V lost 5 bases, J lost 5 bases, and 8 bases stayed unmatched. The CDR3 length is 14 residues.

The rearrangement joins TRBV5-1 to TRBJ2-3; 11 positions agree with TRBD2. Germline CDR1 SGHRS, CDR2 YFSETQ. V was pared by 0 bases and J by 3 bases, with 6 bases of the junction left unmatched. The CDR3 loop spans 17 amino acids. The CDR3 loop is CASSLGIRLAGTDTQYF. In DNA form, the CDR3 reads TGCGCCAGCAGCTTGGGAATCAGACTAGCGGGGACAGATACGCAGTATTTT.

The chain recombines TRBV6-5 with TRBJ1-4; 7 bases are a match to TRBD1. CDR1 and CDR2 (germline): MNHEY, SVGAGI. V lost 6 bases to trimming and J lost 7 bases; unmatched junction nucleotides: 8. This CDR3 is built from 14 residues. The CDR3 loop reads CASRPTGRSEKLFF. In DNA form, the CDR3 reads TGTGCCAGCAGACCGACAGGGAGGAGTGAAAAACTGTTTTTT.

J is TRBJ1-2 and V is TRBV21-1. TRBV21-1 counts as a pseudogene. This CDR3 is built from 14 residues. The CDR3 bases are TGTGCCAGCACCCTAAGGGGGAGGGGGCGTGGCTACACCTTC. Amino acid sequence: CASTLRGRGRGYTF.

Regarding this clone: The junction shows a germline mismatch at one end, possibly a read error. This chain uses TRBV11-2 with TRBJ1-2; the D gene is possibly TRBD1 (5 bases). Germline CDR1 reads SGHAT; CDR2 reads FQNNGV. CDR3 length equals 12 residues. The CDR3 spells CASSLGGASRSF. CDR3 nucleotide sequence: TGTGCCAGCAGCTTAGGAGGGGCCTCCCGGTCCTTC.